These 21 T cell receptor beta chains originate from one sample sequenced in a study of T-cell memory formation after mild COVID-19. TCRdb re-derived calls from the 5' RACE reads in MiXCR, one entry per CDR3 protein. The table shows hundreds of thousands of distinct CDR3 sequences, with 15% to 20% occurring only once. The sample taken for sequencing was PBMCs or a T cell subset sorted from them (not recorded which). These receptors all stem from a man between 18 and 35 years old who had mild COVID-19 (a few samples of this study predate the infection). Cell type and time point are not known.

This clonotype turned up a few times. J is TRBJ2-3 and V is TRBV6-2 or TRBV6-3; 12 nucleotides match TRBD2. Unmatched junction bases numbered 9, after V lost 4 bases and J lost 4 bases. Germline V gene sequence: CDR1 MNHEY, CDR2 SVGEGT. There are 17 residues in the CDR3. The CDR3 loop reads CASSWPLAGGRADTQYF. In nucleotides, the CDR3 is TGTGCCAGCAGTTGGCCGCTAGCGGGGGGGCGTGCAGATACGCAGTATTTT.

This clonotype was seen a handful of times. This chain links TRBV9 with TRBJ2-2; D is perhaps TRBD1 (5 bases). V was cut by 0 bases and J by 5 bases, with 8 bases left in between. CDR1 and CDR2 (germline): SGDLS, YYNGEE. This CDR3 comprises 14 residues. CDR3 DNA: TGTGCCAGCAGCGTAGTTTCAGGGACCGGGGAGCTGTTTTTT. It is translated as CASSVVSGTGELFF.

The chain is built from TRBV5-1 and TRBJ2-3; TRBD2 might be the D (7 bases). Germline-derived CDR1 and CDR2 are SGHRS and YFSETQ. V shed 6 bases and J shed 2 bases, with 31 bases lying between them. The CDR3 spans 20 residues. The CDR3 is CASKNRYLQGLRGVTDTQYF. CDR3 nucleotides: TGCGCCAGCAAAAACCGGTACCTACAGGGCTTACGGGGGGTCACAGATACGCAGTATTTT.

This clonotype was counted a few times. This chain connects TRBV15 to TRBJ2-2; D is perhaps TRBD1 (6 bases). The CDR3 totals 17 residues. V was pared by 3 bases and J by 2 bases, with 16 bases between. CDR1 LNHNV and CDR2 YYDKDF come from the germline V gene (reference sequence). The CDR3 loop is CATSRDRTGPNTGELFF. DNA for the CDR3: TGTGCCACCAGCAGGGATCGTACAGGGCCCAACACCGGGGAGCTGTTTTTT.

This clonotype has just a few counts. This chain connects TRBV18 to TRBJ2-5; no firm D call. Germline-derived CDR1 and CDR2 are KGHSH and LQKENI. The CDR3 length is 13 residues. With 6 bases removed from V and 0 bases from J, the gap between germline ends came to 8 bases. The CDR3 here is CASSDTYQETQYF. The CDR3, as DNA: TGTGCCAGCTCCGACACTTACCAAGAGACCCAGTACTTC.

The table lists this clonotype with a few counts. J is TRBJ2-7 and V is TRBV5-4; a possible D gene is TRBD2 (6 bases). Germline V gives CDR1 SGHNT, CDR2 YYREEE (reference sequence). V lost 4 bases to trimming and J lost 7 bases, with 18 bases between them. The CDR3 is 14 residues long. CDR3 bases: TGTGCCAGCAGCCACGAACCGGCGGCGGGGGAGCAGTACGTC. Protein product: CASSHEPAAGEQYV.

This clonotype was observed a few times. CDR3 nucleotides: TGTGCCAGTAGTATAGATCTTTCCGGGACCGGCACCGGGGAGCTGTTTTTT. Translation: CASSIDLSGTGTGELFF. The chain is built from TRBV19 and TRBJ2-2; TRBD1 or TRBD2 may be the D gene (5 bases each). V lost 0 bases and J lost 4, with 15 bases in between. Germline CDR1 and CDR2: LNHDA and SQIVND (reference sequence). The CDR3 is 17 residues long.

In DNA, the CDR3 is TGTGCCACCAGTGATCCTAGACAGGGTAGGATCCAGCCCCAGCATTTT. It yields the protein CATSDPRQGRIQPQHF. This chain joins TRBV24-1 and TRBJ1-5; 7 bases are shared with TRBD1. The germline V gene has CDR1 KGHDR and CDR2 SFDVKD. V lost 3 bases to trimming and J lost 7 bases; unmatched junction nucleotides: 11. There are 16 residues in the CDR3.

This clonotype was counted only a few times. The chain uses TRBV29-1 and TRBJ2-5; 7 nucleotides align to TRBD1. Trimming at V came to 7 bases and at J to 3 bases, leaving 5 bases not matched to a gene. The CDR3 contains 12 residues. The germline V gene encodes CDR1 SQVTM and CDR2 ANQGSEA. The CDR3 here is CSAGQDKETQYF. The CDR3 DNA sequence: TGCAGCGCCGGACAGGATAAAGAGACCCAGTACTTC. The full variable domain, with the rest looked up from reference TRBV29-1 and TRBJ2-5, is SAVISQKPSRDICQRGTSLTIQCQVDSQVTMMFWYRQQPGQSLTLIATANQGSEATYESGFVIDKFPISRPNLTFSTLTVSNMSPEDSSIYLCSAGQDKETQYFGPGTRLLVL.

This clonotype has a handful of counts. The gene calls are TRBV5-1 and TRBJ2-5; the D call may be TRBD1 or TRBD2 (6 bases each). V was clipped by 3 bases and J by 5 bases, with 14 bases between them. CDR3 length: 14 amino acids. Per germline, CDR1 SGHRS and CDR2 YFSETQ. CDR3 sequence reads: CASSSGGPRETQYF. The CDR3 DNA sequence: TGCGCCAGCAGCTCTGGGGGGCCTCGGGAGACCCAGTACTTC.

CDR3 DNA sequence: TGTGCCATCTCGACTAACTCCTACGAGCAGTACGTC. It yields the protein CAISTNSYEQYV. This chain connects TRBV7-9 to TRBJ2-7; D possibly corresponds to TRBD2 (5 bases). V was pared by 10 bases and J by 0 bases, with 10 bases between. Germline V gives CDR1 SEHNR, CDR2 FQNEAQ (reference sequence). The CDR3 spans 12 residues.

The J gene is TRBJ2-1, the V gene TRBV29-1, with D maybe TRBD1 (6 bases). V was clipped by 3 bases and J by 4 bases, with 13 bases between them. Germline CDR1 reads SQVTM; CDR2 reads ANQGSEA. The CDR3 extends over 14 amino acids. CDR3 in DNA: TGCAGCGTTGACCCCAGGGGCCTATACAATGAGCAGTTCTTC. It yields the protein CSVDPRGLYNEQFF.

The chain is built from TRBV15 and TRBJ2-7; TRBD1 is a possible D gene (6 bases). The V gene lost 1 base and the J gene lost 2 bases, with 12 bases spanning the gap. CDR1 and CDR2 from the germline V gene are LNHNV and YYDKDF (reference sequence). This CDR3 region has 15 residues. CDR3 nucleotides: TGTGCCACCAGCAGAGCGGTCACAGGGACCTACGAGCAGTACTTC. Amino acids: CATSRAVTGTYEQYF. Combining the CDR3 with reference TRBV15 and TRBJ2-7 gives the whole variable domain DAMVIQNPRYQVTQFGKPVTLSCSQTLNHNVMYWYQQKSSQAPKLLFHYYDKDFNNEADTPDNFQSRRPNTSFCFLDIRSPGLGDTAMYLCATSRAVTGTYEQYFGPGTRLTVT.

The CDR3 DNA reads as TGTGCCATCAGTGAGGGGTATCCTTCGGGGCAGCCCCAGCATTTT. Its translation: CAISEGYPSGQPQHF. The chain carries TRBV10-3 and TRBJ1-5; unclear D gene. The CDR3 sequence is 15 residues long. Germline V lookup: CDR1 ENHRY, CDR2 SYGVKD. V was clipped by 2 bases and J by 7 bases, with 15 bases between them.

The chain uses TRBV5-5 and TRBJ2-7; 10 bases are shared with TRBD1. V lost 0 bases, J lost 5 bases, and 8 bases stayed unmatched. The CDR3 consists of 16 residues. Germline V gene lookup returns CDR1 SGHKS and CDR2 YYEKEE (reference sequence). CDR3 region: CASSLAWDRGVHEQYF. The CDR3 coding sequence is TGTGCCAGCAGCTTGGCCTGGGACAGGGGAGTCCACGAGCAGTACTTC.

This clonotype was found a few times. CDR3 sequence (DNA): TGTGCCAGCAGTTTGTCGCCCCATGGCGAGCAGTACGTC. Amino acids: CASSLSPHGEQYV. The chain joins TRBV28 to TRBJ2-7; D unresolved. Per germline, CDR1 MDHEN and CDR2 SYDVKM. Trimming removed 3 bases from V and 6 bases from J, with 12 bases in between. The CDR3 contains 13 residues.

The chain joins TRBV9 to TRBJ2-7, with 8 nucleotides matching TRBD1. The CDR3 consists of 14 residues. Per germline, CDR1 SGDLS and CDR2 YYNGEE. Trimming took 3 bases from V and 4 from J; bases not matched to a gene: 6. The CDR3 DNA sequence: TGTGCCAGCAGCGCGGGACAGGCCCGATACGAGCAGTACTTC. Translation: CASSAGQARYEQYF.

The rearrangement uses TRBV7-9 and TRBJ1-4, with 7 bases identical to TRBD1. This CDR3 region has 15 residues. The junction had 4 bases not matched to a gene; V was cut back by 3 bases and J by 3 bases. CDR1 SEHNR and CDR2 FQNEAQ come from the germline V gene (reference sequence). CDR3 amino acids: CASSFRDSPNEKLFF. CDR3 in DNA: TGTGCCAGCAGCTTTAGGGACAGCCCTAATGAAAAACTGTTTTTT. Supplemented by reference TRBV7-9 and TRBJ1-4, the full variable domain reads DTGVSQNPRHKITKRGQNVTFRCDPISEHNRLYWYRQTLGQGPEFLTYFQNEAQLEKSRLLSDRFSAERPKGSFSTLEIQRTEQGDSAMYLCASSFRDSPNEKLFFGSGTQLSVL.

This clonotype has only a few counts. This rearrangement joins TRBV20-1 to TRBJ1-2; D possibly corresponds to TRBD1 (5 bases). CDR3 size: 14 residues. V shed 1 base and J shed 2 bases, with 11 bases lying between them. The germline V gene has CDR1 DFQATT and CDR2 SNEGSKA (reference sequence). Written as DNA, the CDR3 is TGCAGTGCTAGAGCTGGGGCACAGAACTATGGCTACACCTTC. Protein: CSARAGAQNYGYTF.

This CDR3 reads CASSQESQTGSYTF. The CDR3 DNA reads TGTGCCAGCAGCCAAGAATCACAGACCGGAAGCTACACCTTC. The rearrangement uses TRBV14 and TRBJ1-2; no firm D call. The germline gives CDR1 SGHDN, CDR2 FVKESK. V lost 0 bases and J 9 bases, leaving 14 bases between the germline ends. This CDR3 is built from 14 residues.

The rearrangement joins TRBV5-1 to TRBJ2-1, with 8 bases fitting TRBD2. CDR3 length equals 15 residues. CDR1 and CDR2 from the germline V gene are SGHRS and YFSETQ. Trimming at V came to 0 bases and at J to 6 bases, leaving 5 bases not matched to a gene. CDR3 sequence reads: CASSLGFGGANEQFF. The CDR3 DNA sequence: TGCGCCAGCAGCTTGGGGTTCGGGGGGGCCAATGAGCAGTTCTTC.